These T cell receptor beta chains were read from a single sample in a study of blood T cell repertoires in COVID-19. TCRdb's table, derived via immunoSEQ multiplex PCR, lists solely in-frame clones and lacks some. The sample records 130,000 to 150,000 clones, roughly four fifths being singletons. The sequenced sample was PBMCs or T cells enriched from blood (not recorded which). These receptors were taken from a man in his fifties or sixties who had recovered from COVID-19. CDR3s include the opening cysteine and the closing phenylalanine or tryptophan. A D gene is named only where the DNA matches it firmly. Only part of the rows carry a size: once, few, many, or a class if the clone is expanded.

d_gene	abundance	v_gene	j_gene	CDR3aa	CDR3nt
TRBD1	-	TRBV6-6	TRBJ1-4	CASRAGTGGEKLFF	TGTGCCAGCAGGGCCGGGACAGGGGGTGAAAAACTGTTTTTT
TRBD1	once	TRBV18	TRBJ2-7	CASSPLIGQGKPREQYF	TGTGCCAGCTCACCATTAATTGGACAGGGAAAACCGAGGGAGCAGTACTTC
TRBD1	-	TRBV19	TRBJ1-6	CASNRDSNSPLHF	TGTGCCAGCAACCGGGACAGCAATTCACCCCTCCACTTT
-	many	TRBV7-9	TRBJ2-7	CASSLDRLSHEQYF	TGTGCCAGCAGCCTCGACAGGTTGTCCCACGAGCAGTACTTC
-	once	TRBV30	TRBJ2-7	CAWSVPWRGSSYEQYF	TGTGCCTGGAGTGTACCTTGGCGGGGAAGCTCCTACGAGCAGTACTTC
-	-	TRBV5-8	TRBJ2-7	CASSFGQSSTDEQYF	TGTGCCAGCAGCTTTGGACAGTCTTCTACAGATGAGCAGTACTTC
-	-	TRBV12-3/TRBV12-4	TRBJ2-1	CASSPPPLGEQFF	TGTGCCAGCAGTCCCCCCCCTCTAGGTGAGCAGTTCTTC
TRBD1	-	TRBV5-1	TRBJ2-3	CASSLELGGRGRDTQYF	TGCGCCAGCAGCTTGGAGTTAGGTGGCAGGGGGCGAGATACGCAGTATTTT
-	-	TRBV28	TRBJ2-7	CASNRQIASYEQYF	TGTGCCAGCAATAGACAGATAGCCTCCTACGAGCAGTACTTC
-	-	TRBV24-1	TRBJ2-5	CATSSPSDSIQETQYF	TGTGCCACCAGTTCCCCCTCTGACAGCATACAAGAGACCCAGTACTTC
TRBD1	-	TRBV6-6	TRBJ1-6	CASSLGQVPSYNSPLHF	TGTGCCAGCAGTCTGGGACAGGTTCCCTCCTATAATTCACCCCTCCACTTT
TRBD1	-	TRBV6-5	TRBJ2-5	CASETGTAKETQYF	TGTGCCAGCGAAACCGGGACAGCCAAAGAGACCCAGTACTTC
TRBD1	once	TRBV27	TRBJ1-2	CASSLSQQQGWYGYTF	TGTGCCAGCAGTTTATCCCAACAACAGGGGTGGTATGGCTACACCTTC
-	-	TRBV5-8	TRBJ2-5	CASSLGSGNQETQYF	TGTGCCAGCAGCTTGGGGTCAGGCAACCAAGAGACCCAGTACTTC
TRBD1	-	TRBV13	TRBJ2-2	CASSSRTGSNTGELFF	TGTGCCAGCAGCAGCAGGACAGGGTCGAACACCGGGGAGCTGTTTTTT
-	-	TRBV5-5	TRBJ1-1	CASSSNYGEAFF	TGTGCCAGCAGCTCGAACTACGGGGAAGCTTTCTTT
-	-	TRBV20-1	TRBJ2-1	CSASFPSSYNEQFF	TGCAGTGCTAGTTTCCCGAGCTCCTACAATGAGCAGTTCTTC
TRBD2	once	TRBV4-3	TRBJ2-3	CASSQGIAGADTQYF	TGCGCCAGCAGCCAAGGTATAGCGGGGGCGGATACGCAGTATTTT
TRBD2	-	TRBV10-3	TRBJ2-3	CAISEAGDADTQYF	TGTGCCATCAGTGAAGCGGGGGACGCAGATACGCAGTATTTT
TRBD2	-	TRBV7-2	TRBJ2-5	CASSRTSGTPGETQYF	TGTGCCAGCAGCAGGACTAGCGGGACACCGGGGGAGACCCAGTACTTC
-	-	TRBV19	TRBJ2-2	CASTDGAAGELFF	TGTGCCAGTACCGACGGAGCGGCCGGGGAGCTGTTTTTT
-	-	TRBV29-1	TRBJ2-7	CSVGAGRGFYEQYF	TGCAGCGTTGGGGCGGGCAGGGGATTTTACGAGCAGTACTTC
TRBD1	-	TRBV28	TRBJ1-4	CASSLRTGANEKLFF	TGTGCCAGCAGTTTAAGAACAGGGGCTAATGAAAAACTGTTTTTT
TRBD1	-	TRBV10-3	TRBJ1-2	CAISESDRVRGYTF	TGTGCCATCAGTGAGTCTGACAGGGTTCGCGGCTACACCTTC
-	-	TRBV25-1	TRBJ1-4	CASGHPRGGNEKLFF	TGTGCCAGCGGACACCCGAGGGGAGGCAATGAAAAACTGTTTTTT
-	-	TRBV7-2	TRBJ2-5	CASSLALGGEETQYF	TGTGCCAGCAGCTTAGCGCTCGGGGGAGAAGAGACCCAGTACTTC
-	-	TRBV2	TRBJ1-6	CASSEKAGNNSPLHF	TGTGCCAGCAGTGAAAAGGCAGGAAATAATTCACCCCTCCACTTT
-	-	TRBV7-9	TRBJ1-4	CASSLGGINEKLFF	TGTGCCAGCAGCTTAGGCGGGATTAATGAAAAACTGTTTTTT
TRBD1	-	TRBV11-3	TRBJ2-3	CASSAGTGEPDTQYF	TGTGCCAGCAGCGCCGGGACAGGGGAGCCAGATACGCAGTATTTT
-	-	TRBV19	TRBJ1-1	CASKREGGWNTEAFF	TGTGCCAGTAAGCGTGAGGGGGGGTGGAACACTGAAGCTTTCTTT
-	-	TRBV11-2	TRBJ1-1	CASSQGLGTNTEAFF	TGTGCCAGCAGCCAGGGGTTGGGAACGAACACTGAAGCTTTCTTT
TRBD1	few	TRBV18	TRBJ1-1	CASSPQNRGRVTEAFF	TGTGCCAGCTCACCACAAAACAGGGGGCGAGTTACTGAAGCTTTCTTT
-	-	TRBV4-1	TRBJ1-1	CASSATGSEAFF	TGCGCCAGCAGCGCCACAGGATCTGAAGCTTTCTTT
-	-	TRBV6-5	TRBJ1-3	CASSYFGGPGNTIYF	TGTGCCAGCAGTTACTTTGGGGGCCCTGGAAACACCATATATTTT
TRBD1	-	TRBV5-1	TRBJ2-7	CASSFQDRDPYEQYF	TGCGCCAGCAGCTTTCAAGACAGGGACCCCTACGAGCAGTACTTC
TRBD2	-	TRBV28	TRBJ2-7	CASSALGGVAYEQYF	TGTGCCAGCAGTGCACTCGGGGGGGTAGCTTACGAGCAGTACTTC
TRBD2	-	TRBV4-3	TRBJ2-7	CASSPALTSDYEQYF	TGCGCCAGCAGCCCGGCATTGACTAGCGACTACGAGCAGTACTTC
TRBD2	-	TRBV7-2	TRBJ2-7	CASSLISSGGAREQYF	TGTGCCAGCAGCTTAATCTCTAGCGGGGGGGCCAGGGAGCAGTACTTC
TRBD2	-	TRBV5-1	TRBJ2-3	CASSSRGGWANTQYF	TGCGCCAGCAGCTCCCGGGGGGGCTGGGCTAATACGCAGTATTTT
TRBD1	-	TRBV7-9	TRBJ1-3	CASSLGTGPSGNTIYF	TGTGCCAGCAGCTTAGGGACAGGCCCCTCTGGAAACACCATATATTTT
-	-	TRBV7-2	TRBJ2-3	CASSLVGALSTDTQYF	TGTGCCAGCAGCTTAGTGGGAGCCTTAAGCACAGATACGCAGTATTTT
-	-	TRBV7-9	TRBJ2-7	CASSPAGLEQYF	TGTGCCAGCAGCCCAGCTGGGCTTGAGCAGTACTTC
-	-	TRBV14	TRBJ2-2	CASSQESTWNTGELFF	TGTGCCAGCAGCCAAGAGTCGACTTGGAACACCGGGGAGCTGTTTTTT
-	-	TRBV30	TRBJ1-4	CAWSVGGTNEKLFF	TGTGCCTGGAGTGTAGGGGGAACTAATGAAAAACTGTTTTTT
-	once	TRBV7-3	TRBJ2-2	CASSLLRVGTGELFF	TGTGCCAGCAGCTTACTCAGGGTGGGGACCGGGGAGCTGTTTTTT
-	-	TRBV19	TRBJ1-1	CASSMAGWNTEAFF	TGTGCCAGTAGTATGGCAGGGTGGAACACTGAAGCTTTCTTT
-	few	TRBV7-6	TRBJ2-5	CASSLSSAETQYF	TGTGCCAGCAGCTTATCTAGCGCGGAGACCCAGTACTTC